This is a list of T cell receptor beta chains from one sample in a study of beta chain features in type 1 diabetes. Clones were sequenced by immunoSEQ multiplex PCR, and TCRdb holds only the in-frame ones, with some missing. The table shows some 410,000 clones, with approximately 10% occurring only once. The sequencing input was naive CD4+ T cells from blood. These receptors came from a woman under 30 in good health. CDR3s include the opening cysteine and the closing phenylalanine or tryptophan. Fields, in order: clone size, J gene, D gene, V gene, CDR3 DNA, CDR3 protein. A D gene is named only where the DNA matches it firmly. Clone size appears in some rows only: once, few, many, or a class for an expanded clone.

>-|TRBJ1-1|TRBD1|TRBV29-1
TGCAGCGTTGATGCCCCTGACAGGGAAGCAAATGAAGCTTTCTTT
CSVDAPDREANEAFF
>few|TRBJ2-7|-|TRBV2
TGTGCCAGCAGGCCCTACTCCTACGAGCAGTACTTC
CASRPYSYEQYF
>-|TRBJ2-1|-|TRBV14
TGTGCCAGCAGCCAAGGGAGGGGGCAGTCCTACAATGAGCAGTTCTTC
CASSQGRGQSYNEQFF
>-|TRBJ2-2|TRBD2|TRBV2
TGTGCCAGCATCCGGGGAGGGGACACCGGGGAGCTGTTTTTT
CASIRGGDTGELFF
>-|TRBJ2-1|TRBD2|TRBV7-6
TGTGCCAGCAGCTGGCGGGGGGGCTCCTACAATGAGCAGTTCTTC
CASSWRGGSYNEQFF
>few|TRBJ2-2|-|TRBV28
TGTGCCAGCAGCCAATACAACCGGAGGCTGACAGCAAGCACCGGGGAGCTGTTTTTT
CASSQYNRRLTASTGELFF
>-|TRBJ2-1|TRBD2|TRBV2
TGTGCCAGCAGTCCCTGGGGTAGCGGGGGTTACAATGAGCAGTTCTTC
CASSPWGSGGYNEQFF
>-|TRBJ2-3|-|TRBV2
TGTGGAAAGGGGGGCCCTACGCAGTATTTT
CGKGGPTQYF
>few|TRBJ1-1|-|TRBV20-1
TGCAGTGCTAGAGATCGGACTGAAGCTTTCTTT
CSARDRTEAFF
>-|TRBJ2-2|-|TRBV19
TGTGCCAGTAGTATCCGAGAGGAGCTGTTTTTT
CASSIREELFF
>-|TRBJ2-7|-|TRBV29-1
TGCAGCGTTGAATACGGGGGCTACGAGCAGTACTTC
CSVEYGGYEQYF
>few|TRBJ2-3|-|TRBV7-3
TGTGCCAGCAGCTTACTTAGCACAGATACGCAGTATTTT
CASSLLSTDTQYF
>few|TRBJ2-1|-|TRBV7-2
TGTGCCAGCAGCTTAGTAGGAGAAGGATCCTACAATGAGCAGTTCTTC
CASSLVGEGSYNEQFF
>-|TRBJ1-1|-|TRBV9
TGTGCCAGCAGCGTAGGGTCGAACACTGAAGCTTTCTTT
CASSVGSNTEAFF
>few|TRBJ2-5|-|TRBV30
TGTGCCTGGACGACAGTGGAGAACCAAGAGACCCAGTACTTC
CAWTTVENQETQYF
>few|TRBJ2-5|TRBD2|TRBV7-9
TGTGCCAGCAGCCCTAAGGCTCGGGGGGAAGAGACCCAGTACTTC
CASSPKARGEETQYF
>once|TRBJ1-1|-|TRBV19
TGTGCCAGTAGTGACAGAATTCACACTGAAGCTTTCTTT
CASSDRIHTEAFF
>few|TRBJ2-1|TRBD2|TRBV5-5
TGTGCCAGCAGCTTGGACACCGGGACTAGCAGACATGAGCAGTTCTTC
CASSLDTGTSRHEQFF
>-|TRBJ2-3|-|TRBV27
TGTGCCAGCAGGGGACGGGGCACAAGTACGCAGTATTTT
CASRGRGTSTQYF
>few|TRBJ2-3|TRBD1|TRBV29-1
TGCAGCGTTTGGGAGTTGGGACAGGGCCTCACAGATACGCAGTATTTT
CSVWELGQGLTDTQYF
>-|TRBJ2-3|-|TRBV15
TGTGCCACCAGCAGAGACATCACAGATACGCAGTATTTT
CATSRDITDTQYF
>few|TRBJ1-4|TRBD1|TRBV6-5
TGTGCCAGCAGTTACACCACAGGGGAACTGTTTTTT
CASSYTTGELFF
>-|TRBJ1-1|TRBD1|TRBV29-1
TGCAGCGTTGATCCCCAGGACAGGGAGAGGAACACTGAAGCTTTCTTT
CSVDPQDRERNTEAFF